This TCR beta chain was sequenced in a study of T-cell memory formation after mild COVID-19. About the research overall: There were largely donor-specific TCR clusters.

This clonotype was seen only a few times. TCRdb re-derived calls from the 5' RACE reads in MiXCR, one entry per CDR3 protein. In the table there are around 300,000 distinct CDR3 sequences, roughly an eighth of which are singletons. The sample comprised PBMCs or a T cell subset sorted from them (not recorded which). The origin of this receptor is a man younger than 35 who had mild COVID-19 (a few samples of this study predate the infection). Cell type and time point are not known.

The CDR3 region has the DNA TGTGCCAGCAGCCTAGGTCTGGTACACTATGAGCAGTTCTTC. Protein product: CASSLGLVHYEQFF. This chain links TRBV12-3 or TRBV12-4 with TRBJ2-1; no reliable D call. Trimming removed 6 bases at V and 8 bases at J, with 17 bases between. The CDR3 length is 14 residues.